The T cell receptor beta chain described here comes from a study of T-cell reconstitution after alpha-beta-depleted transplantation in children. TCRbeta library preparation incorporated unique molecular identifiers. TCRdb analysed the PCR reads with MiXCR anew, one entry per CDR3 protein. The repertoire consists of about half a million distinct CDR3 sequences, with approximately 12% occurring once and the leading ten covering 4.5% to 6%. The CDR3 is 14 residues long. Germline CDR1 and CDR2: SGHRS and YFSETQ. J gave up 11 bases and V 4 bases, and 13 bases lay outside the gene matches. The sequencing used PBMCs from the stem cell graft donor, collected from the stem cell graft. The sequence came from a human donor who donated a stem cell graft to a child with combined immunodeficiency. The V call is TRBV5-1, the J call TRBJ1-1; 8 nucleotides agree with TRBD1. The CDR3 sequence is CASSPGTGAFLAFF. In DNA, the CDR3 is TGCGCCAGCAGCCCCGGGACAGGTGCCTTTTTGGCTTTCTTT.